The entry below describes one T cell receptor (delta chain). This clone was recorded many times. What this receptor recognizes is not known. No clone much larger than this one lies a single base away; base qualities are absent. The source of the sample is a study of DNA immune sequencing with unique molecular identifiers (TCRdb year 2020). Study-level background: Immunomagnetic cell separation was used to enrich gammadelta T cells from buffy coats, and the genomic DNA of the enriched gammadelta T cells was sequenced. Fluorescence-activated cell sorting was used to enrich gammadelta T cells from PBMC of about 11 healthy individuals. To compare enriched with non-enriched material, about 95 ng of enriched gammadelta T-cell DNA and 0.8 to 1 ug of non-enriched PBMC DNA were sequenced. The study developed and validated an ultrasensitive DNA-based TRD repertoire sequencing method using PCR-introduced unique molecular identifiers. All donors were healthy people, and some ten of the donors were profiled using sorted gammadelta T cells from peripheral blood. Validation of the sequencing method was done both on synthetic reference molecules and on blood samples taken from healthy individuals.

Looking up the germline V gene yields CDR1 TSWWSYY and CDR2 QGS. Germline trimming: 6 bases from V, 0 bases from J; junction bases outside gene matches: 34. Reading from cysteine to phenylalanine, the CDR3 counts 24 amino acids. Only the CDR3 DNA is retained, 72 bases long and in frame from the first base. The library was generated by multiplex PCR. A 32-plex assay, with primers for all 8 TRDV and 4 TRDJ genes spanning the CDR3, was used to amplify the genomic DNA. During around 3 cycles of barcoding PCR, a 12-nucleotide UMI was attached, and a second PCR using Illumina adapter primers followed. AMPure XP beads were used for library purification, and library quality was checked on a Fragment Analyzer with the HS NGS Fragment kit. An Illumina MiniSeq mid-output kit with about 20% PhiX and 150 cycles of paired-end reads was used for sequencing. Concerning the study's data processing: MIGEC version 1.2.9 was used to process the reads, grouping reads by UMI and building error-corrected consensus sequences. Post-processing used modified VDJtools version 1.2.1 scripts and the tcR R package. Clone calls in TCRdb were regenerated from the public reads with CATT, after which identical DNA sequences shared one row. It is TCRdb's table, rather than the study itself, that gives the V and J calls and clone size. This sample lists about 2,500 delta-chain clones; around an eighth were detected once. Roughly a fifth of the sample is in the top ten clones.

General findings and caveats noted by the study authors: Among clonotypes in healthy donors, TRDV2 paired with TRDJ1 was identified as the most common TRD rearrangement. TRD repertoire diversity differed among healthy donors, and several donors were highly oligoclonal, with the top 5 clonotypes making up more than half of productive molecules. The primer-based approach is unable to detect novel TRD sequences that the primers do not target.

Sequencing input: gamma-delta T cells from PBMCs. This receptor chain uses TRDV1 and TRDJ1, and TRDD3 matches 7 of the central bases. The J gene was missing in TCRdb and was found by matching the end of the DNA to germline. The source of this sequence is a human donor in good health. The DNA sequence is TGTGCTCTTGGACCCATTTCGACTCGGCCATCACCTCGTCGCCTCTGGGGGTACACCGATAAACTCATCTTT. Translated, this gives CALGPISTRPSPRRLWGYTDKLIF.